The subject of this entry is one T cell receptor beta chain. Its target is not known. One tube held mixed TRB-A and TRB-B primer pools for touch-down PCR. TCRdb reanalyzed the multiplex PCR reads, giving one entry per CDR3 protein sequence and no DNA. The sample shows thousands of distinct CDR3 sequences, and 3.5% to 4.5% sits with its ten largest clones. Each sample's input was around 250 ng genomic DNA, 40,000 or so genome equivalents. The data belong to a study of T cell clusters in autoimmune cytopenias. General study findings and limits: TRB repertoire shifts in secondary cytopenia and chronic lymphocytic leukemia mostly reflected lymphoma, not autoimmunity. Physiological T cell clusters of healthy donors were apparently absent in primary autoimmune cytopenia patients.

The CDR3 sequence is 18 residues long. The germline V gene has CDR1 MNHEY and CDR2 SVGAGI. A further study also used this sample, focusing on T cell repertoires in aging, cancer and after chemotherapy. From that study: Clear clonal overlap appeared across healthy donor samples taken over several months to years. In each cancer cohort, median generation probability increased across chemotherapy, suggesting thymic output rebounded.

Sequenced material: peripheral blood. This chain joins TRBV6-5 and TRBJ2-7; TCRdb calls TRBD1, which cannot be checked without DNA. The receptor was isolated from a human donor in good health. CDR3 loop: CASSYSVYRTGGTYEQYF.